The next 5 T cell receptor beta chains were all read from a single sample in a study of blood T cell repertoires in COVID-19. Sequencing was performed with immunoSEQ multiplex PCR; in TCRdb, only in-frame clones are kept and a portion is missing. The table has about 380,000 clones, 81% seen once. The sequenced material came from peripheral blood. The receptor set was obtained from a human donor with acute or convalescent COVID-19. The donor label of this sample is uncertain.

J is TRBJ2-5 and V is TRBV2; 14 bases fit TRBD2. The junction had 7 bases not matched to a gene; V was cut back by 6 bases and J by 4 bases. Germline assignment: CDR1 SNHLY and CDR2 FYNNEI. This CDR3 spans 16 amino acids. CDR3 coding DNA: TGTGCCAGCAGCAAAGACGGACTAGCGGGAGGAGAGACCCAGTACTTC. As protein: CASSKDGLAGGETQYF.

V and J are TRBV11-2 and TRBJ2-7; the match to TRBD1 covers 8 bases. The germline gives CDR1 SGHAT, CDR2 FQNNGV. This CDR3 comprises 15 residues. J gave up 4 bases and V 1 base, and 6 bases lay outside the gene matches. The CDR3 DNA is TGTGCCAGCAGCTTAGGAGGACAGGGAATATACGAGCAGTACTTC. Amino acid sequence: CASSLGGQGIYEQYF. Drawing the rest from reference TRBV11-2 and TRBJ2-7, the complete variable domain is EAGVAQSPRYKIIEKRQSVAFWCNPISGHATLYWYQQILGQGPKLLIQFQNNGVVDDSQLPKDRFSAERLKGVDSTLKIQPAKLEDSAVYLCASSLGGQGIYEQYFGPGTRLTVT.

This clone was seen once. This sequence joins TRBV6-5 and TRBJ1-5; D might be TRBD1 (5 bases). The germline V gene has CDR1 MNHEY and CDR2 SVGAGI. V lost 6 bases to trimming and J lost 3 bases, with 15 bases between them. The CDR3 totals 15 residues. The CDR3 DNA sequence: TGTGCCAGCAGCCCCCTAGGAGGGGCCAATCAGCCCCAGCATTTT. This codes for CASSPLGGANQPQHF.

This sequence joins TRBV27 and TRBJ1-2, with TRBD1 identical over 7 bases. After removal of 2 bases from V and 3 bases from J, the junction contained 6 bases not matched to a gene. This CDR3 has 15 amino acids. CDR1 is MNHEY and CDR2 is SMNVEV in the germline V gene (reference sequence). CDR3 in DNA: TGTGCCAGCAGTTTACAGGGGGATCGTTACTATGGCTACACCTTC. This encodes CASSLQGDRYYGYTF.

The chain employs TRBV6-5 and TRBJ1-2, with 7 bases identical to TRBD1. V lost 5 bases, J lost 8 bases, and 11 bases stayed unmatched. Germline loops: CDR1 MNHEY, CDR2 SVGAGI. The CDR3 contains 14 residues. The CDR3 reads CASSPSDRFKGYTF. The CDR3 DNA reads TGTGCCAGCAGTCCTTCGGACAGGTTTAAGGGCTACACCTTC.